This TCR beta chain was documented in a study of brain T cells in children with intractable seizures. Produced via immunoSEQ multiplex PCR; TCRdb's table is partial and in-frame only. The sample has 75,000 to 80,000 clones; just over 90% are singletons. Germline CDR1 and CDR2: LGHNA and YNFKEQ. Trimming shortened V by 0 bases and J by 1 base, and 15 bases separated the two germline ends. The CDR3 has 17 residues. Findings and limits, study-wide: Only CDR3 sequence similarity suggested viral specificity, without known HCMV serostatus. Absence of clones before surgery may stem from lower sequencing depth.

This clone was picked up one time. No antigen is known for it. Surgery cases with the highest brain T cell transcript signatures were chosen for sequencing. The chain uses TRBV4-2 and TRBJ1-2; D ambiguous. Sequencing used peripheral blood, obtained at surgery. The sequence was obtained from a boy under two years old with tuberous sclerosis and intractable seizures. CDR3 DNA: TGTGCCAGCAGCCAAGAGCCAATGGAGATCTTTAACTATGGCTACACCTTC. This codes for CASSQEPMEIFNYGYTF.